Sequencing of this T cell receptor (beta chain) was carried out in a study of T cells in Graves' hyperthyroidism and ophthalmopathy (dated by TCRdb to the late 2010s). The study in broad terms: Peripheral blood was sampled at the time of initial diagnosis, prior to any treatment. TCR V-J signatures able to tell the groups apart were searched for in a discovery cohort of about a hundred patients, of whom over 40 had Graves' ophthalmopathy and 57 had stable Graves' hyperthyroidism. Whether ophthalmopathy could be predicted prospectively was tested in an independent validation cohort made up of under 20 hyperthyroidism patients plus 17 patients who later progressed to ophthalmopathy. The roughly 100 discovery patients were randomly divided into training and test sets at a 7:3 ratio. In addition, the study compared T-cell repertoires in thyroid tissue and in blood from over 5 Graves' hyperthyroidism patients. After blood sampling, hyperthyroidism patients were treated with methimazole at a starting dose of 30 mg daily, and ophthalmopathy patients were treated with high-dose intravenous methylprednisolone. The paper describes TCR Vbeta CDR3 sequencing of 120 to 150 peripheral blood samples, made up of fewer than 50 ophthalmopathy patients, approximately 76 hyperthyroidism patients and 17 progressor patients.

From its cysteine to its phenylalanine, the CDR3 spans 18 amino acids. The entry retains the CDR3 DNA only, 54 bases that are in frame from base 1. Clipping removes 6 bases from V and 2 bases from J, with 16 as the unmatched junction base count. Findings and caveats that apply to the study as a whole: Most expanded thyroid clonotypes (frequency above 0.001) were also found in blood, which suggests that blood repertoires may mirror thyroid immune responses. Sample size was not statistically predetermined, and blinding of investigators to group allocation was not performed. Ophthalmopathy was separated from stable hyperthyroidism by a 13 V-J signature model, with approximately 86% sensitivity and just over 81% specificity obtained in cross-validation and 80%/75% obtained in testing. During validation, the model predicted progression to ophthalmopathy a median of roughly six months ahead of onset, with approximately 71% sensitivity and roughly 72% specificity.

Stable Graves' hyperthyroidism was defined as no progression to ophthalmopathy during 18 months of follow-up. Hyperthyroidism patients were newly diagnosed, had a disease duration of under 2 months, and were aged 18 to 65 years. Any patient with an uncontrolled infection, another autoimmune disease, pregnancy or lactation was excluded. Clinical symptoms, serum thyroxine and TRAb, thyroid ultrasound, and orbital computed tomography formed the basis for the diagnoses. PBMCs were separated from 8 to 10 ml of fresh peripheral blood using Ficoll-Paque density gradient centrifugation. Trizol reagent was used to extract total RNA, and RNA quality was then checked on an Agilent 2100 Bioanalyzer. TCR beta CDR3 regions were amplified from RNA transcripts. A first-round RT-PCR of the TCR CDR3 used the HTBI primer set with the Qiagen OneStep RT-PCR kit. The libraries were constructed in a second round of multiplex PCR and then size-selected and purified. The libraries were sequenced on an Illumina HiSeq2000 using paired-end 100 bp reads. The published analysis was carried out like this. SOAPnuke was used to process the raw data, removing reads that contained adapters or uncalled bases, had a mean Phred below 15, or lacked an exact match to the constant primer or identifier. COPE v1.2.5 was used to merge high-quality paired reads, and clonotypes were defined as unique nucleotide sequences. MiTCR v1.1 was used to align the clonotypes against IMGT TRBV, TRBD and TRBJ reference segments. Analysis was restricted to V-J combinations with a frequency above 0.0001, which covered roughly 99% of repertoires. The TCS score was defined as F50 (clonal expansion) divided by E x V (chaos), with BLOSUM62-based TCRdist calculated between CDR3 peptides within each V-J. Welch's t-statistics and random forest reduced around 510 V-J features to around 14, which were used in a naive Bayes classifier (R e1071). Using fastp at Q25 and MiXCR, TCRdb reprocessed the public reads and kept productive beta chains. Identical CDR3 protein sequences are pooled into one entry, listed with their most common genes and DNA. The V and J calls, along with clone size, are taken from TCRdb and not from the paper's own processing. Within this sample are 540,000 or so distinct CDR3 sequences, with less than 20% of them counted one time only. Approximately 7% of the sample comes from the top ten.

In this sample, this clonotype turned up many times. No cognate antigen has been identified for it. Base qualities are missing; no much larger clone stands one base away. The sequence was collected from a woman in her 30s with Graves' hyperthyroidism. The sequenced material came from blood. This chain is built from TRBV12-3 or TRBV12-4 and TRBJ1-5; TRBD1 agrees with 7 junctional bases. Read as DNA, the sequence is TGTGCCAGCAGCAAAGTATGGGCAGGGGGAATCGGCAATCAGCCCCAGCATTTT. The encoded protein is CASSKVWAGGIGNQPQHF.